This TCR beta chain originates from a study of shared T cell receptors in the human thymus. This CDR3 is 14 amino acids long. The germline V gene encodes CDR1 SGHNT and CDR2 YENEEA. Germline trimming cut 7 bases from V and 2 bases from J; bases unmatched to any gene: 2. Profiled with immunoSEQ multiplex PCR; TCRdb holds only in-frame clones, not every one. The repertoire holds approximately 580,000 clones, with about 84% as singletons. The same specimen was also included in a second study, on human thymus T cells. That source adds: Related work showed strongly overlapping thymic repertoires across unrelated individuals.

This rearrangement joins TRBV11-3 to TRBJ2-6, with TRBD2 identical over 7 bases. This TCR derives from a boy under three years old with a congenital heart defect. The sequencing input was thymocytes. This CDR3 reads CASMAGAGANVLTF. The CDR3 DNA follows: TGTGCCAGCATGGCGGGGGCTGGGGCCAACGTCCTGACTTTC.